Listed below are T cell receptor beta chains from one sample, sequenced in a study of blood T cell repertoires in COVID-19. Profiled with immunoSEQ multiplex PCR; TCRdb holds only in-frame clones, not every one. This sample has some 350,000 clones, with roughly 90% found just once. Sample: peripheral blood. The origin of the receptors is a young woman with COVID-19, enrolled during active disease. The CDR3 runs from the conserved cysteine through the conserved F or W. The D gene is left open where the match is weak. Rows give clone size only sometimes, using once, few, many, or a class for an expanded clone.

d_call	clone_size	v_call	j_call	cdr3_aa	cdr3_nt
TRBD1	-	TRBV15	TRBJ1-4	CATSRNHRQGGEKLFF	TGTGCCACCAGCAGAAATCATAGACAGGGCGGGGAAAAACTGTTTTTT
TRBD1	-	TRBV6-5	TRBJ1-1	CASTQGAGGNTEAFF	TGTGCCAGCACACAGGGGGCCGGTGGCAACACTGAAGCTTTCTTT
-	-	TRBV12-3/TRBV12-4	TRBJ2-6	CATVTSGANVLTF	TGTGCCACGGTAACCTCTGGGGCCAACGTCCTGACTTTC
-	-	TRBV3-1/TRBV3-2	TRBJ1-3	CASSQFEGEGNTIYF	TGTGCCAGCAGCCAATTCGAGGGAGAGGGAAACACCATATATTTT
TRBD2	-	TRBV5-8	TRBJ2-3	CASSSGLAGGLLTDTQYF	TGTGCCAGCAGCTCGGGACTAGCGGGGGGGCTTCTCACAGATACGCAGTATTTT
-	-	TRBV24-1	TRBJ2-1	CATSYSPGGGRASAYNEQFF	TGTGCCACCAGTTACTCCCCAGGGGGCGGGAGGGCGTCGGCCTACAATGAGCAGTTCTTC
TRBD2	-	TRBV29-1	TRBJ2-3	CSAMPGLAGPYTDTQYF	TGCAGCGCCATGCCGGGACTAGCGGGCCCGTACACAGATACGCAGTATTTT
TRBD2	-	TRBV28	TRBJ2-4	CASSYPRGVAKNIQYF	TGTGCCAGCAGTTATCCACGGGGGGTAGCCAAAAACATTCAGTACTTC
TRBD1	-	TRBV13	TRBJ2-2	CASRKQGTGELFF	TGTGCCAGCAGGAAACAGGGGACCGGGGAGCTGTTTTTT
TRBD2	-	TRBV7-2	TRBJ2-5	CASSLVASGVGETQYF	TGTGCCAGCAGCTTAGTGGCTAGCGGGGTCGGGGAGACCCAGTACTTC
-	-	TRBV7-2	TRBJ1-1	CASSPGEGLEAFF	TGTGCCAGCAGCCCAGGGGAGGGCTTGGAAGCTTTCTTT
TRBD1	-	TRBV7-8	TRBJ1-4	CASSLMGQFNEKLFF	TGTGCCAGCAGCTTAATGGGACAGTTTAATGAAAAACTGTTTTTT
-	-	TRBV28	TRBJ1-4	CASSSLFFGREANEKLFF	TGTGCCAGCAGTTCACTATTCTTTGGGAGAGAGGCTAATGAAAAACTGTTTTTT
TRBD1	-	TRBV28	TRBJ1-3	CASSLHTGASGNTIYF	TGTGCCAGCAGTTTACATACAGGGGCCTCTGGAAACACCATATATTTT
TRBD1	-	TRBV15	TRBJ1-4	CATSRVGQGEEKLFF	TGTGCCACCAGCAGAGTAGGACAGGGGGAGGAAAAACTGTTTTTT
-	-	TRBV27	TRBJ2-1	CASSQITGSPIIGEQFF	TGTGCCAGCAGTCAGATTACAGGGAGCCCCATAATCGGTGAGCAGTTCTTC
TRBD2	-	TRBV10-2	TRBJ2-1	CATQGGHSGRNEQFF	TGCGCCACCCAAGGGGGCCATAGCGGGAGGAATGAGCAGTTCTTC
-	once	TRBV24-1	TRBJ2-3	CATSDPWQSDTQYF	TGTGCCACCAGTGACCCCTGGCAGTCAGATACGCAGTATTTT
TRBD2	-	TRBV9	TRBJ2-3	CASSAGTSGRIDTQYF	TGTGCCAGCAGTGCAGGGACTAGCGGGAGGATAGATACGCAGTATTTT
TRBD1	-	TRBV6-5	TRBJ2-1	CASRRTGSSYNEQFF	TGTGCCAGCAGGCGGACAGGGAGCTCCTACAATGAGCAGTTCTTC
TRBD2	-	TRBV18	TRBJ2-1	CASSPELASYNEQFF	TGTGCCAGCTCACCTGAACTAGCGAGCTACAATGAGCAGTTCTTC
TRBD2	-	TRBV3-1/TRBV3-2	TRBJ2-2	CASSPRTPGGGIGELFF	TGTGCCAGCAGCCCCCGCACCCCCGGCGGGGGGATCGGGGAGCTGTTTTTT
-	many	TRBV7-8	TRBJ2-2	CASSLVSANTGELFF	TGTGCCAGCAGCTTAGTATCAGCGAACACCGGGGAGCTGTTTTTT
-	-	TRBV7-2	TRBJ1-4	CASSLVGGSLNEKLFF	TGTGCCAGCAGCTTAGTGGGGGGTTCGCTTAATGAAAAACTGTTTTTT
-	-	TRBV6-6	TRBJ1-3	CASSPTGSGRGNTIYF	TGTGCCAGCAGTCCGACAGGTTCCGGTCGTGGAAACACCATATATTTT
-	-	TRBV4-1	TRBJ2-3	CASSQNHPISASRTDTQYF	TGCGCCAGCAGCCAAAACCATCCCATATCGGCTAGCAGGACAGATACGCAGTATTTT